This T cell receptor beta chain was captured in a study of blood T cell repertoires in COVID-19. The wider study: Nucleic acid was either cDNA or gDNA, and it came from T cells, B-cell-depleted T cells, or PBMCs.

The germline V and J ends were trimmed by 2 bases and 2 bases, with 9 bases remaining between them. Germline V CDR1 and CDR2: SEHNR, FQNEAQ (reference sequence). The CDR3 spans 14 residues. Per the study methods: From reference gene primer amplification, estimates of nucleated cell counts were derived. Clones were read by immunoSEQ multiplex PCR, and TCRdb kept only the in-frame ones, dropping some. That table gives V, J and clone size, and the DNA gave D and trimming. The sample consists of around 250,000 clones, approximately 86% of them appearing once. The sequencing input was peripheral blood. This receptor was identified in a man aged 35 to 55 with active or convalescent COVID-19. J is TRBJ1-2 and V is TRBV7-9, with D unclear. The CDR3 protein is CASSLNSPNYGYTF. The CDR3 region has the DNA TGTGCCAGCAGCTTAAACAGCCCGAACTATGGCTACACCTTC.